The 26 T cell receptor beta chains listed next were all sequenced from one sample in a study of post-analysis software for immune sequencing data. Study-level results: TRBV5-6, TRBV5-1 and TRBV20-1 were among 4 or 5 TRBV segments more frequent in patients than controls.

Unique molecular identifiers had been added to the TCR beta cDNA libraries. TCRdb itself ran the PCR reads through MiXCR, one entry per CDR3 protein. The sample includes about 620,000 distinct CDR3 sequences, 44% of them seen just once. No antigen has been assigned to these receptors. Sequencing input: blood. The source of these receptors is a girl aged 10 to 17 with multiple sclerosis.

This clonotype was counted only a few times. The gene calls are TRBV7-9 and TRBJ1-2; D is uncertain. V lost 5 bases and J lost 2, with 9 bases in between. The CDR3 is made up of 13 amino acids. CDR1 is SEHNR and CDR2 is FQNEAQ in the germline V gene (reference sequence). In nucleotides, the CDR3 is TGTGCCAGCAGCGCTCAGAGGAACTATGGCTACACCTTC. This sequence encodes CASSAQRNYGYTF.

The sample holds one count of this clonotype. The rearrangement uses TRBV2 and TRBJ2-3; no clear D gene. The germline V gene encodes CDR1 SNHLY and CDR2 FYNNEI. Trimming removed 3 bases at V and 6 bases at J, with 4 bases between. The CDR3 is made up of 11 amino acids. Written as DNA, the CDR3 is TGTGCCAGCAGTGAGGAGGATACGCAGTATTTT. Protein sequence: CASSEEDTQYF. The full variable domain, in which reference TRBV2 and TRBJ2-3 provide the parts outside the CDR3, is EPEVTQTPSHQVTQMGQEVILRCVPISNHLYFYWYRQILGQKVEFLVSFYNNEISEKSEIFDDQFSVERPDGSNFTLKIRSTKLEDSAMYFCASSEEDTQYFGPGTRLTVL.

This chain uses TRBV12-3 or TRBV12-4 with TRBJ2-5; unclear D gene. There are 14 residues in the CDR3. V lost 2 bases to trimming and J lost 3 bases, with 10 bases between them. The CDR3 DNA follows: TGTGCCAGCAGTTTATCTTCTGGTAAAGAGACCCAGTACTTC. It is translated as CASSLSSGKETQYF.

This clonotype has only a few counts. One junction end disagrees with the germline gene, perhaps due to a read error. The rearrangement links TRBV18 to TRBJ2-7; D is unresolved. Germline values: CDR1 KGHSH, CDR2 LQKENI. This CDR3 contains 15 residues. This chain's CDR3 is CASSPTAGYSCEQYF. The CDR3 bases are TGTGCCAGCTCACCAACCGCCGGATACTCCTGCGAGCAGTACTTC.

The J gene is TRBJ1-2, the V gene TRBV12-3 or TRBV12-4, with D possibly matching TRBD1 (6 bases). V shed 7 bases and J shed 6 bases, with 18 bases lying between them. The CDR3 covers 14 residues. The CDR3 sequence is CASTALGAGDGYTF. The CDR3 nucleotides are TGTGCCAGCACGGCCTTGGGGGCAGGGGATGGCTACACCTTC.

J is TRBJ2-1 and V is TRBV30; no clear D. V dropped 2 bases and J dropped 8 bases, with 22 bases sitting between them. The germline CDR1 and CDR2 sequences are GTSNPN and SVGIG (reference sequence). The CDR3 spans 16 residues. The CDR3 spells CAWSPSREAKRDEQFF. In DNA, the CDR3 is TGTGCCTGGAGTCCCTCGCGTGAAGCCAAACGGGATGAGCAGTTCTTC.

Only one count was recorded for this clonotype. This chain uses TRBV12-3 or TRBV12-4 with TRBJ1-2, with D possibly matching TRBD1 (6 bases). Trimming left V 2 bases short and J 4 bases short, with 20 bases between. This CDR3 region has 17 residues. The CDR3 spells CASSLRRGLRFPYGYTF. CDR3 in DNA: TGTGCCAGCAGTTTAAGGCGGGGGCTACGATTCCCCTATGGCTACACCTTC.

The chain couples TRBV12-3 or TRBV12-4 to TRBJ2-7; the match to TRBD2 covers 7 bases. The CDR3 spans 16 residues. Losses at the gene ends were 6 bases for V and 2 bases for J; bases not matched to a gene: 13. The CDR3 coding sequence is TGTGCCAGCAGCCTCATCAGCGGGATAGACCCCTACGAGCAGTACTTC. Protein sequence: CASSLISGIDPYEQYF.

This clonotype was counted between two and nine times. The chain employs TRBV3-1 and TRBJ2-1; 7 nucleotides match TRBD1. The CDR3 has 13 residues. With 4 bases clipped from V and 5 bases from J, the junction kept 2 bases outside the gene matches. The germline V gene has CDR1 LGHDT and CDR2 YNNKEL (reference sequence). CDR3 protein: CASSPGTDNEQFF. The CDR3 DNA sequence: TGTGCCAGCAGCCCCGGGACAGACAATGAGCAGTTCTTC.

The chain employs TRBV5-6 and TRBJ2-1; no definite D call. Germline values: CDR1 SGHDT, CDR2 YYEEEE. CDR3 length: 13 residues. The V gene lost 0 bases and the J gene lost 8 bases, with 9 bases spanning the gap. CDR3 sequence (DNA): TGTGCCAGCAGCTTGGACCAACCCTATGAGCAGTTCTTC. Translation gives CASSLDQPYEQFF.

This rearrangement joins TRBV12-3 or TRBV12-4 to TRBJ2-4; 9 positions match TRBD2. Judging by the DNA end, TRBJ2-7 fits better; the J call may be wrong. The CDR3 runs to 19 residues. The CDR3 DNA sequence: TGTGCCAGCACCTCTATCCGGGACAGAAGACTAGCGGAGAGGTACGAGCAGTACTTC. It specifies CASTSIRDRRLAERYEQYF.

This sequence joins TRBV7-6 and TRBJ2-3; a weak D match, TRBD2 (5 bases). Germline values: CDR1 SGHVS, CDR2 FNYEAQ. The CDR3 totals 14 residues. Trimming left V 2 bases short and J 8 bases short, with 14 bases between. The CDR3 DNA sequence: TGTGCCAGCAGCTTACGAGAGAGGGCTTCTACGCAGTATTTT. Translation: CASSLRERASTQYF. Complete variable domain (other parts from reference TRBV7-6 and TRBJ2-3): GAGVSQSPRYKVTKRGQDVALRCDPISGHVSLYWYRQALGQGPEFLTYFNYEAQQDKSGLPNDRFSAERPEGSISTLTIQRTEQRDSAMYRCASSLRERASTQYFGPGTRLTVL.

This chain joins TRBV7-6 and TRBJ2-3; 12 bases fit TRBD2. Germline V CDR1 and CDR2: SGHVS, FNYEAQ. The CDR3 has 15 residues. V trimming: 5 bases; J trimming: 4 bases; junction bases outside the gene matches: 4. CDR3 coding DNA: TGTGCCAGCAGCCCGACTAGCGGGAGTCCAGATACGCAGTATTTT. Translation gives CASSPTSGSPDTQYF.

The chain employs TRBV29-1 and TRBJ2-7; 9 positions match TRBD1. The ends lost 6 bases at V and 4 bases at J; junction bases unmatched: 4. Germline assignment: CDR1 SQVTM and CDR2 ANQGSEA. The CDR3 has 12 amino acids. The CDR3 DNA follows: TGCAGCGTGGGGACAGGGCCTTACGAGCAGTACTTC. Translating gives CSVGTGPYEQYF.

The count of this clonotype is one. V and J are TRBV6-5 and TRBJ2-2; 9 nucleotides align to TRBD1. This CDR3 is built from 17 residues. Germline V CDR1 and CDR2: MNHEY, SVGAGI. J gave up 4 bases and V 0 bases, and 6 bases lay outside the gene matches. The CDR3 loop reads CASSYSPGQGLTGELFF. The CDR3 DNA follows: TGTGCCAGCAGTTACTCGCCGGGACAGGGCCTCACCGGGGAGCTGTTTTTT.

This clonotype was counted only a few times. This rearrangement joins TRBV5-1 to TRBJ2-7; 7 bases match TRBD1. Trimming at V came to 3 bases and at J to 2 bases, leaving 5 bases not matched to a gene. From germline, CDR1 is SGHRS and CDR2 YFSETQ. CDR3 length: 14 residues. CDR3 bases: TGCGCCAGCAGCTCCTTAGGACAGGCCTACGAGCAGTACTTC. Translation gives CASSSLGQAYEQYF. The variable domain in full, completed from reference TRBV5-1 and TRBJ2-7, reads KAGVTQTPRYLIKTRGQQVTLSCSPISGHRSVSWYQQTPGQGLQFLFEYFSETQRNKGNFPGRFSGRQFSNSRSEMNVSTLELGDSALYLCASSSLGQAYEQYFGPGTRLTVT.

The V and J genes are TRBV11-1 and TRBJ1-2, with no clear D. The CDR3 is 11 amino acids. Germline CDR1 reads SGHAT; CDR2 reads FQDESV (reference sequence). V was pared by 5 bases and J by 4 bases, with 5 bases between. The CDR3 sequence: CASSPAYGYTF. In DNA, the CDR3 is TGTGCCAGCAGCCCTGCCTATGGCTACACCTTC.

This clonotype came up a few times. This chain connects TRBV27 to TRBJ2-7; weak D call: TRBD1 (5 bases). CDR3 length: 16 amino acids. The germline CDR1 and CDR2 sequences are MNHEY and SMNVEV (reference sequence). V lost 6 bases to trimming and J lost 1 base, with 19 bases between them. CDR3 nucleotide sequence: TGTGCCAGCAGCCACACCCTTCGGACAAGTTCCTACGAGCAGTACTTC. This gives the protein CASSHTLRTSSYEQYF.

The chain is built from TRBV4-1 and TRBJ1-2, with TRBD1 as a possible D gene (5 bases). V dropped 1 base and J dropped 7 bases, with 16 bases sitting between them. CDR1 and CDR2 (germline): MGHRA, YSYEKL. This CDR3 is 15 amino acids long. The CDR3 nucleotides read TGCGCCAGCAGCCAAGGACCGGGACGTGCACTTGGCTACACCTTC. Its translation: CASSQGPGRALGYTF.

The chain combines TRBV20-1 with TRBJ2-7; 9 nucleotides line up with TRBD2. The CDR3 is 12 amino acids. Germline CDR1 DFQATT, CDR2 SNEGSKA (reference sequence). Trimming took 5 bases from V and 10 from J; bases not matched to a gene: 9. The CDR3 loop reads CSAGSGGGTQYF. In DNA form, the CDR3 reads TGCAGTGCTGGTAGCGGGGGTGGAACCCAGTACTTC.

There are a few counts of this clonotype. V gene TRBV12-3 or TRBV12-4 combines with J gene TRBJ2-7; D call uncertain. Deletions cut 6 bases from V and 0 bases from J, with 6 bases between. This CDR3 is built from 12 residues. CDR3 DNA: TGTGCCAGCAGCCCTTTCTCCTACGAGCAGTACTTC. This codes for CASSPFSYEQYF.

The gene calls are TRBV20-1 and TRBJ2-3; 8 bases agree with TRBD2. CDR1 is DFQATT, CDR2 SNEGSKA, per germline (reference sequence). J gave up 4 bases and V 3 bases, and 6 bases lay outside the gene matches. The CDR3 has 14 amino acids. The chain's CDR3 is CSASGRGDSDTQYF. The CDR3 DNA sequence: TGCAGTGCTAGTGGGCGGGGGGACTCAGATACGCAGTATTTT.

The sample holds a few counts of this clonotype. The V gene is TRBV7-9, the J gene TRBJ2-1; 7 nucleotides align to TRBD1. Trimming at V came to 6 bases and at J to 9 bases, leaving 2 bases not matched to a gene. The CDR3 sequence is 11 residues long. Germline V gives CDR1 SEHNR, CDR2 FQNEAQ (reference sequence). The CDR3 loop reads CASSPGGEQFF. The CDR3 DNA reads as TGTGCCAGCAGTCCAGGGGGTGAGCAGTTCTTC.

This clonotype was seen only a few times. The V gene is TRBV29-1, the J gene TRBJ2-5, with 7 bases that match TRBD2. Germline V gene data show CDR1 as SQVTM and CDR2 as ANQGSEA. V was pared by 5 bases and J by 2 bases, with 8 bases of the junction left unmatched. This CDR3 region has 14 residues. The CDR3, as DNA: TGCAGCGTTTCCATGACTAGCAGACAAGAGACCCAGTACTTC. Protein product: CSVSMTSRQETQYF. Variable domain in full (rest from reference TRBV29-1 and TRBJ2-5): SAVISQKPSRDICQRGTSLTIQCQVDSQVTMMFWYRQQPGQSLTLIATANQGSEATYESGFVIDKFPISRPNLTFSTLTVSNMSPEDSSIYLCSVSMTSRQETQYFGPGTRLLVL.

V and J are TRBV6-1 and TRBJ2-7, with TRBD2 matching over 7 bases. This CDR3 is built from 14 residues. Germline V gene data show CDR1 as MNHNS and CDR2 as SASEGT. V dropped 4 bases and J dropped 0; count of bases not matched to a gene: 3. CDR3 sequence: CASSGTRISYEQYF. As DNA, the CDR3 is TGTGCCAGCAGTGGGACTAGAATCTCCTACGAGCAGTACTTC.

This clonotype turned up a few times. The chain combines TRBV4-1 with TRBJ2-3; maybe TRBD2 (5 bases). CDR1 and CDR2 (germline): MGHRA, YSYEKL. The CDR3 loop spans 15 amino acids. V lost 1 base, J lost 4 bases, and 12 bases lay in between. CDR3 nucleotide sequence: TGCGCCAGCAGCCAAGTAGGGAGCCGCGCAGATACGCAGTATTTT. Residues: CASSQVGSRADTQYF.